The 25 T cell receptor beta chains listed next were all sequenced from one sample in a study of early T cells in non-severe SARS-CoV-2 infection. TCRdb independently ran MiXCR on the 5' RACE reads; one entry per CDR3 protein. The repertoire holds fewer than 55,000 distinct CDR3 sequences, around 9.1% seen once, with under 5.5% in the top ten. The sequencing sample was made of whole blood. These receptors originate from an adult who was a healthcare worker with PCR-confirmed SARS-CoV-2 infection or an uninfected control (not recorded which).

This chain connects TRBV5-6 to TRBJ2-3, with D perhaps matching TRBD2 (6 bases). CDR1 is SGHDT and CDR2 is YYEEEE in the germline V gene. CDR3 size: 12 residues. V was shortened by 4 bases and J by 8 bases, with 11 bases between the two germline ends. The DNA of the CDR3 is TGTGCCAGCAGCAGACTGGGAGGTACGCAGTATTTT. The encoded protein is CASSRLGGTQYF. The full variable domain, in which reference TRBV5-6 and TRBJ2-3 provide the parts outside the CDR3, is DAGVTQSPTHLIKTRGQQVTLRCSPKSGHDTVSWYQQALGQGPQFIFQYYEEEERQRGNFPDRFSGHQFPNYSSELNVNALLLGDSALYLCASSRLGGTQYFGPGTRLTVL.

This chain connects TRBV4-3 to TRBJ2-1, with TRBD2 identical over 7 bases. V shed 3 bases, J shed 8 bases, and the junction held 25 bases outside the gene matches. This CDR3 has 20 amino acids. The V gene's germline CDR1 is LGHNA and CDR2 YSLEER. The CDR3: CASSQIIGVGTTHGPYEQFF. CDR3 nucleotide sequence: TGCGCCAGCAGCCAGATTATCGGGGTCGGGACTACCCATGGTCCTTATGAGCAGTTCTTC.

This clonotype was seen repeatedly, ten times or more. CDR3 DNA sequence: TGCAGTGCCCCGGACAGGGGGCGCACAGATACGCAGTATTTT. Translated, it gives CSAPDRGRTDTQYF. This chain joins TRBV20-1 and TRBJ2-3, with TRBD1 matching over 11 bases. Trimming at V came to 6 bases and at J to 1 base, leaving 3 bases not matched to a gene. The CDR3 loop spans 14 amino acids. The germline CDR1 and CDR2 sequences are DFQATT and SNEGSKA (reference sequence).

This clonotype showed up many times. The V call is TRBV20-1, the J call TRBJ2-5, with 15 bases lining up with TRBD2. The CDR3 is 16 amino acids. V dropped 6 bases and J dropped 0; count of bases not matched to a gene: 5. Germline V CDR1 and CDR2: DFQATT, SNEGSKA (reference sequence). The CDR3 loop reads CSAPGLAGGNQETQYF. The CDR3 bases are TGCAGTGCCCCTGGACTAGCGGGAGGGAACCAAGAGACCCAGTACTTC.

V usage is TRBV2 and J usage is TRBJ2-5; no definite D call. Germline V gene data show CDR1 as SNHLY and CDR2 as FYNNEI. V was shortened by 7 bases and J by 5 bases, with 14 bases between the two germline ends. There are 13 residues in the CDR3. Here the CDR3 DNA reads TGTGCCAGCAAGGACCCGGCCAGGGAGACCCAGTACTTC. Amino acid sequence: CASKDPARETQYF. The full variable domain, in which reference TRBV2 and TRBJ2-5 provide the parts outside the CDR3, is EPEVTQTPSHQVTQMGQEVILRCVPISNHLYFYWYRQILGQKVEFLVSFYNNEISEKSEIFDDQFSVERPDGSNFTLKIRSTKLEDSAMYFCASKDPARETQYFGPGTRLLVL.

Here the CDR3 DNA reads TGTGCCAGCAGTTTAGCAGTATCAGAGGATACGCAGTATTTT. Translated: CASSLAVSEDTQYF. The rearrangement links TRBV28 to TRBJ2-3; D uncertain. Trimming cost V 2 bases and J 6 bases, with 12 bases left between them. The V gene's germline CDR1 is MDHEN and CDR2 SYDVKM. This CDR3 has 14 residues. Full variable domain (remainder filled in from reference TRBV28 and TRBJ2-3): DVKVTQSSRYLVKRTGEKVFLECVQDMDHENMFWYRQDPGLGLRLIYFSYDVKMKEKGDIPEGYSVSREKKERFSLILESASTNQTSMYLCASSLAVSEDTQYFGPGTRLTVL.

The V and J genes are TRBV10-3 and TRBJ2-6, with a possible D match to TRBD1 (6 bases). There are 15 residues in the CDR3. The ends were cut back, 3 bases at V and 4 bases at J, with 10 bases in the middle. The germline gives CDR1 ENHRY, CDR2 SYGVKD. In DNA, the CDR3 is TGTGCCATCAGTGATCAGGGGACAGGGGCCAACGTCCTGACTTTC. Translation: CAISDQGTGANVLTF.

The chain couples TRBV6-5 to TRBJ2-7, with D perhaps assigned TRBD1 or TRBD2 (5 bases each). Germline CDR1 MNHEY, CDR2 SVGAGI. The CDR3 spans 14 residues. Trimming stripped 7 bases from V and 0 bases from J, with 13 bases between. The CDR3 DNA sequence: TGTGCCAGCACCCGGGACGGTAGCTCCTACGAGCAGTACTTC. Translating gives CASTRDGSSYEQYF.

There are a few counts of this clonotype. The chain recombines TRBV10-3 with TRBJ1-5; D uncertain. V was pared by 8 bases and J by 1 base, with 12 bases between. The germline V gene encodes CDR1 ENHRY and CDR2 SYGVKD. This CDR3 contains 14 residues. The CDR3 loop reads CAIATGNSNQPQHF. The CDR3 DNA reads TGTGCCATCGCAACGGGGAACAGCAATCAGCCCCAGCATTTT.

This clonotype turned up a few times. This chain joins TRBV7-2 and TRBJ2-1, with 7 bases fitting TRBD2. This CDR3 contains 14 residues. CDR1 and CDR2 from the germline V gene are SGHTA and FQGNSA. V lost 2 bases, J lost 5 bases, and 3 bases stayed unmatched. The DNA of the CDR3 is TGTGCCAGCAGCTTAAGCGGGACCAACAATGAGCAGTTCTTC. It codes for CASSLSGTNNEQFF.

This clonotype was detected many times. The chain combines TRBV5-1 with TRBJ2-2; 8 bases align to TRBD2. The CDR3 is 16 residues long. J gave up 2 bases and V 3 bases, and 6 bases lay outside the gene matches. Germline V gene sequence: CDR1 SGHRS, CDR2 YFSETQ. CDR3: CASSSVAGGNTGELFF. The CDR3 DNA reads as TGCGCCAGCAGCTCCGTTGCGGGGGGAAACACCGGGGAGCTGTTTTTT.

This clonotype was picked up a small number of times. The chain links TRBV2 to TRBJ2-2; no clear D. CDR1 and CDR2 from the germline V gene are SNHLY and FYNNEI. V lost 6 bases, J lost 3 bases, and 5 bases lay in between. The CDR3 contains 12 residues. CDR3 sequence reads: CASSGHTGELFF. CDR3 nucleotides: TGTGCCAGCAGCGGACACACCGGGGAGCTGTTTTTT.

The chain links TRBV10-3 to TRBJ1-2; tentatively, D is TRBD1 (5 bases). CDR3 size: 13 residues. The germline V gene encodes CDR1 ENHRY and CDR2 SYGVKD. V shed 6 bases and J shed 5 bases, with 13 bases lying between them. As DNA, the CDR3 is TGTGCCATCAGCCCAGGGTTTGGATATGGCTACACCTTC. Encoded protein: CAISPGFGYGYTF.

This clonotype appeared many times. The chain carries TRBV18 and TRBJ1-5, with D possibly matching TRBD1 (5 bases). The germline CDR1 and CDR2 sequences are KGHSH and LQKENI. CDR3 size: 14 residues. With 3 bases removed from V and 7 bases from J, the gap between germline ends came to 13 bases. The CDR3 coding sequence is TGTGCCAGCTCACCGAAGCAGGGAGACCAGCCCCAGCATTTT. Translated, it gives CASSPKQGDQPQHF.

This clonotype was picked up many times. This chain uses TRBV5-4 with TRBJ2-1; D unresolved. The germline gives CDR1 SGHNT, CDR2 YYREEE (reference sequence). The CDR3 spans 16 residues. V lost 4 bases to trimming and J lost 0 bases, with 14 bases between them. The CDR3 is CASSPAGKSSYNEQFF. The CDR3 nucleotides read TGTGCCAGCAGCCCGGCAGGTAAAAGCTCCTACAATGAGCAGTTCTTC. The entire variable domain, with the rest obtained from reference TRBV5-4 and TRBJ2-1, is as follows: ETGVTQSPTHLIKTRGQQVTLRCSSQSGHNTVSWYQQALGQGPQFIFQYYREEENGRGNFPPRFSGLQFPNYSSELNVNALELDDSALYLCASSPAGKSSYNEQFFGPGTRLTVL.

The chain recombines TRBV2 with TRBJ2-7; TRBD2 is a possible D gene (6 bases). The CDR3 is 14 amino acids. Germline V gene lookup returns CDR1 SNHLY and CDR2 FYNNEI. V lost 8 bases, J lost 1 base, and 15 bases lay in between. The CDR3 loop reads CASPVEGKSYEQYF. CDR3 coding DNA: TGTGCCAGCCCCGTGGAGGGGAAATCCTACGAGCAGTACTTC.

The chain recombines TRBV7-2 with TRBJ2-7; tentative D call: TRBD2 (5 bases). V lost 8 bases and J 6 bases, leaving 17 bases between the germline ends. The CDR3 is made up of 13 amino acids. Germline CDR1 reads SGHTA; CDR2 reads FQGNSA. CDR3 DNA sequence: TGTGCCAGCGGACGGGGTACGAGTTTCGAGCAGTACTTC. Translation gives CASGRGTSFEQYF.

The J gene is TRBJ1-1, the V gene TRBV5-8; 7 bases map to TRBD1. Germline CDR1 is SGHTS and CDR2 is YDEGEE. The CDR3 spans 14 residues. The trim removed 4 bases at V and 4 bases at J, leaving 7 bases unmatched. The CDR3 protein is CASSQDRAGTEAFF. The CDR3 bases are TGTGCCAGCAGCCAAGACAGGGCAGGCACTGAAGCTTTCTTT.

The sample holds a few counts of this clonotype. The CDR3 DNA reads as TGTGCCTGGAGCCAGCTTTCGGGACAAGACACCGGGGAGCTGTTTTTT. Protein: CAWSQLSGQDTGELFF. The V gene is TRBV30, the J gene TRBJ2-2; maybe TRBD1 (6 bases). V was shortened by 3 bases and J by 3 bases, with 17 bases between the two germline ends. The CDR3 has 16 amino acids. Germline CDR1 and CDR2: GTSNPN and SVGIG (reference sequence).

In DNA, the CDR3 is TGTGCCAGCAGCCCCAGCGGGAGGATTCCCTCCTACGAGCAGTACTTC. Its translation is CASSPSGRIPSYEQYF. This chain joins TRBV7-2 and TRBJ2-7; TRBD2 matches 9 bases. Germline lookup yields CDR1 SGHTA and CDR2 FQGNSA. CDR3 length equals 16 residues. J lost 0 bases, V lost 5 bases, and 8 bases had no gene match.

This clonotype showed up many times. V gene TRBV7-2 combines with J gene TRBJ2-7; D not resolved. Germline V gene data show CDR1 as SGHTA and CDR2 as FQGNSA. This CDR3 has 12 residues. V was pared by 5 bases and J by 3 bases, with 8 bases between. The CDR3 loop reads CASSPQRYEQYF. In DNA form, the CDR3 reads TGTGCCAGCAGCCCACAGCGCTACGAGCAGTACTTC.

This clonotype has a count of ten or more. V gene TRBV6-1 combines with J gene TRBJ2-4; unclear D gene. The CDR3 length is 15 residues. CDR1 and CDR2 (germline): MNHNS, SASEGT. V lost 10 bases and J 0 bases, leaving 16 bases between the germline ends. The CDR3 DNA reads TGTGCCACTCTACGCGAGGCTATAGCCAAAAACATTCAGTACTTC. Its translation: CATLREAIAKNIQYF.

This clonotype was seen a single time. The chain recombines TRBV7-8 with TRBJ2-3; D may be TRBD1 (6 bases). Trimming removed 4 bases at V and 3 bases at J, with 17 bases between. CDR3 size: 16 residues. Looked up from germline, CDR1 is SGHVS and CDR2 is FQNEAQ. The CDR3 loop is CASSYRRDTFTDTQYF. The CDR3 nucleotides read TGTGCCAGCAGCTACCGACGGGACACCTTTACAGATACGCAGTATTTT.

This clonotype was seen ten or more times. V gene TRBV4-3 combines with J gene TRBJ2-7, with D possibly being TRBD2 (6 bases). V lost 4 bases to trimming and J lost 7 bases, with 23 bases between them. The CDR3 is made up of 16 amino acids. Germline values: CDR1 LGHNA, CDR2 YSLEER. The CDR3, as DNA: TGCGCCAGCAGCCTTATCGACGGGACGAGGAGGGAAGAGCAGTACTTC. Residues: CASSLIDGTRREEQYF.

This clonotype was observed at least ten times. The rearrangement links TRBV10-3 to TRBJ1-2, with no clear D. Germline loops: CDR1 ENHRY, CDR2 SYGVKD. CDR3 length equals 13 residues. Between the trimmed V and J ends, which lost 0 bases and 8 bases, there was a span of 10 bases. The CDR3 nucleotides are TGTGCCATCAGTGAGTCGTCAGATCGAGGCTACACCTTC. Its translation is CAISESSDRGYTF.